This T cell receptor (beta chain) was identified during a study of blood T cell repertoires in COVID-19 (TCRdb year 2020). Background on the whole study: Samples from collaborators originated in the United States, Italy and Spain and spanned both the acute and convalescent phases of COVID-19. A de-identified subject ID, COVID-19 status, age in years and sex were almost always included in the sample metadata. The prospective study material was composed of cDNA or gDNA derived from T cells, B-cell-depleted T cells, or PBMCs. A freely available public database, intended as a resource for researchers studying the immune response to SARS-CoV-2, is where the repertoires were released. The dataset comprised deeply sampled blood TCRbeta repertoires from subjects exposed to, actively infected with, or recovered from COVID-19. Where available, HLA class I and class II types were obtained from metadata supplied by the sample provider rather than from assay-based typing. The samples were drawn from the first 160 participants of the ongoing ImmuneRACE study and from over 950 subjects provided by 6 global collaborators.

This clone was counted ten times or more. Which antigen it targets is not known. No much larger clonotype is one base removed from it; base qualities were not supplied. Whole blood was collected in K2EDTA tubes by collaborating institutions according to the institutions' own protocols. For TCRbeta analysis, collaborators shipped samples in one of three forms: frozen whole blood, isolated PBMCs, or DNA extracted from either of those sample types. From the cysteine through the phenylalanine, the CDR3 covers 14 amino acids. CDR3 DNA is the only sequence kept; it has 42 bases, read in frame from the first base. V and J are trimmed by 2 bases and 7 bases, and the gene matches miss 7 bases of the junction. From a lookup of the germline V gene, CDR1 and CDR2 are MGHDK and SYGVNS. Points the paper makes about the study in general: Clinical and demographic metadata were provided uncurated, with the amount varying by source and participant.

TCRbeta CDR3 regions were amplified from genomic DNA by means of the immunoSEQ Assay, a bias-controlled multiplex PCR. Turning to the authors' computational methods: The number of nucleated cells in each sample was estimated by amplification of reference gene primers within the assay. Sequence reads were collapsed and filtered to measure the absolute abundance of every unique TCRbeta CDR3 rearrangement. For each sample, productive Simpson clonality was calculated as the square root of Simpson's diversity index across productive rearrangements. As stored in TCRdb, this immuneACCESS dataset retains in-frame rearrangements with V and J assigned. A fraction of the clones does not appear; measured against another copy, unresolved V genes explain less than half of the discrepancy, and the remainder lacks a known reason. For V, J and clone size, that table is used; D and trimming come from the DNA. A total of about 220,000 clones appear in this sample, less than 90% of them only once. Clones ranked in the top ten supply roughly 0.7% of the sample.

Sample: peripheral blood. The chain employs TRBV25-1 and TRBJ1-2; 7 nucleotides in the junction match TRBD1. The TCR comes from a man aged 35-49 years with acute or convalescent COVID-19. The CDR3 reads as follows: CASSEEGAEAGYTF. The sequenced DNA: TGTGCCAGCAGTGAAGAGGGGGCAGAGGCTGGCTACACCTTC.